The 14 T cell receptor beta chains given below trace back to one sample, sequenced in a study of OX40 agonist ivuxolimab in advanced cancers. Library creation used the immunoSEQ multiplex PCR assay. TCRdb stores this immuneACCESS table with in-frame sequences only. Part of the clones is absent; in the studies checked, under half of the shortfall reflects unresolved V genes, and no reason is known for the rest. The sample has approximately 70,000 clones on record, approximately 88% of them singletons. About 7.4% of the sample is held by the ten biggest clonotypes. Specimen: CD4+ or CD8+ T cells sorted from blood, collected in a trial of the OX40 agonist ivuxolimab. These receptors all stem from an adult with an advanced solid tumor such as melanoma, head and neck, liver or kidney cancer.

The chain employs TRBV19 and TRBJ1-1, with D perhaps TRBD1 (5 bases). This CDR3 has 15 residues. Trimming stripped 5 bases from V and 0 bases from J, with 13 bases between. CDR1 is LNHDA, CDR2 SQIVND, per germline (reference sequence). This chain's CDR3 is CASSPEQVLNTEAFF. As DNA, the CDR3 is TGTGCCAGTAGTCCGGAACAGGTACTGAACACTGAAGCTTTCTTT.

The rearrangement uses TRBV14 and TRBJ2-7; D is perhaps TRBD2 (6 bases). The CDR3 consists of 17 residues. The germline gives CDR1 SGHDN, CDR2 FVKESK. Deletions cut 1 base from V and 7 bases from J, with 23 bases between. The CDR3 bases are TGTGCCAGCAGCCAAGGTACCACCGGGACTCCCCCCTGGGAGCAGTACTTC. This translates into CASSQGTTGTPPWEQYF. Drawing the rest from reference TRBV14 and TRBJ2-7, the complete variable domain is EAGVTQFPSHSVIEKGQTVTLRCDPISGHDNLYWYRRVMGKEIKFLLHFVKESKQDESGMPNNRFLAERTGGTYSTLKVQPAELEDSGVYFCASSQGTTGTPPWEQYFGPGTRLTVT.

The CDR3 here is CASSSTNSGANVLTF. The DNA of the CDR3 is TGTGCCAGCAGCTCCACTAACTCTGGGGCCAACGTCCTGACTTTC. The chain combines TRBV7-9 with TRBJ2-6, with D uncertain. This CDR3 contains 15 residues. Per germline, CDR1 SEHNR and CDR2 FQNEAQ (reference sequence). The V end lost 4 bases, the J end lost 0 bases, and 7 bases lay between the germline ends.

The rearrangement joins TRBV7-6 to TRBJ2-3; D gene unclear. CDR1 and CDR2 from the germline V gene are SGHVS and FNYEAQ. Between the trimmed V and J ends, which lost 8 bases and 6 bases, there was a span of 6 bases. The CDR3 runs to 10 residues. CDR3 nucleotide sequence: TGTGCCAGCTCCGGGGATACGCAGTATTTT. This encodes CASSGDTQYF.

The chain has TRBV7-2 and TRBJ1-2; no clear D. The CDR3 runs to 13 residues. V shed 5 bases and J shed 8 bases, with 15 bases lying between them. Germline values: CDR1 SGHTA, CDR2 FQGNSA. The CDR3 DNA follows: TGTGCCAGCAGCCCACAAGGGCAGAGGGGCTACACCTTC. Its translation: CASSPQGQRGYTF. The full variable domain, completed using reference TRBV7-2 and TRBJ1-2, is GAGVSQSPSNKVTEKGKDVELRCDPISGHTALYWYRQSLGQGLEFLIYFQGNSAPDKSGLPSDRFSAERTGGSVSTLTIQRTQQEDSAVYLCASSPQGQRGYTFGSGTRLTVV.

This clone was detected once. The J gene is TRBJ2-7, the V gene TRBV5-4, with D possibly TRBD2 on 6 matching bases. The CDR3 loop spans 15 amino acids. From germline, CDR1 is SGHNT and CDR2 YYREEE (reference sequence). The V and J ends lost 1 base and 0 bases respectively, with 11 bases between them. Here the CDR3 DNA reads TGTGCCAGCAGCTTGTGGGAGGCAAGCTCCTACGAGCAGTACTTC. Translation gives CASSLWEASSYEQYF.

V and J are TRBV7-3 and TRBJ2-3; 8 nucleotides match TRBD2. Losses at the gene ends were 4 bases for V and 3 bases for J; bases not matched to a gene: 6. CDR1 and CDR2 (germline): SGHTA, FQGTGA. The CDR3 contains 15 residues. The DNA for the CDR3 is TGTGCCAGCAGCTGGAGCGGGAGTTGGACAGATACGCAGTATTTT. This sequence encodes CASSWSGSWTDTQYF.

This chain joins TRBV10-2 and TRBJ1-2, with D maybe TRBD1 (5 bases). This CDR3 has 14 amino acids. Germline V lookup: CDR1 WSHSY, CDR2 SAAADI. V was clipped by 9 bases and J by 0 bases, with 14 bases between them. Here the CDR3 DNA reads TGCGCCAGTGGCGGGGCAGAGACTAACTATGGCTACACCTTC. Translation gives CASGGAETNYGYTF.

The rearrangement uses TRBV29-1 and TRBJ1-3; possibly TRBD1 for D (5 bases). The germline V and J ends were trimmed by 6 bases and 4 bases, with 13 bases remaining between them. The CDR3 has 13 residues. Germline V gives CDR1 SQVTM, CDR2 ANQGSEA. The CDR3 reads CSVNGHDGNTIYF. The CDR3, as DNA: TGCAGCGTGAATGGACATGACGGAAACACCATATATTTT.

The chain is built from TRBV18 and TRBJ1-2; D is uncertain. The CDR3 contains 15 residues. The germline CDR1 and CDR2 sequences are KGHSH and LQKENI. The V end was cut by 3 bases, the J end by 2 bases, with 13 bases between. The CDR3 loop reads CASSPITGGNYGYTF. The CDR3 nucleotides are TGTGCCAGCTCACCCATCACGGGAGGGAACTATGGCTACACCTTC.

DNA for the CDR3: TGTGCCAGCAGCTTAGCGGGAGTTGGGTACAATGAGCAGTTCTTC. Amino acid sequence: CASSLAGVGYNEQFF. The rearrangement uses TRBV5-6 and TRBJ2-1; 8 nucleotides align to TRBD2. Germline V lookup: CDR1 SGHDT, CDR2 YYEEEE. CDR3 length: 15 residues. The V and J ends lost 2 bases and 4 bases, in that order; junction bases with no gene match: 5.

The V call is TRBV28, the J call TRBJ1-1; maybe TRBD1 (5 bases). Per germline, CDR1 MDHEN and CDR2 SYDVKM. The V gene lost 6 bases and the J gene lost 10 bases, with 21 bases spanning the gap. This CDR3 spans 14 amino acids. In nucleotides, the CDR3 is TGTGCCAGCAGCGAATACAGGTCCGCCAACGGAGCTTTCTTT. It codes for CASSEYRSANGAFF. Based on the CDR3 plus reference TRBV28 and TRBJ1-1, the full variable domain is DVKVTQSSRYLVKRTGEKVFLECVQDMDHENMFWYRQDPGLGLRLIYFSYDVKMKEKGDIPEGYSVSREKKERFSLILESASTNQTSMYLCASSEYRSANGAFFGQGTRLTVV.

This clone was recorded once. The J gene is TRBJ2-5, the V gene TRBV11-2; 8 bases line up with TRBD1. With V trimmed by 2 bases and J by 1 base, 6 bases remained unmatched. The germline V gene has CDR1 SGHAT and CDR2 FQNNGV. The CDR3 runs to 16 residues. The chain's CDR3 is CASSLTGGKSQETQYF. CDR3 nucleotides: TGTGCCAGCAGCTTAACAGGGGGAAAATCCCAAGAGACCCAGTACTTC.

V and J are TRBV7-2 and TRBJ2-5, with D hard to call. The J call is in doubt because the DNA end fits TRBJ2-7 better. CDR1 is SGHTA and CDR2 is FQGNSA in the germline V gene. This CDR3 has 13 residues. The CDR3 bases are TGTGCCAGCAGCCCAATGATTAACTACGAGCAGTACTTC. This sequence encodes CASSPMINYEQYF.